This T cell receptor (beta chain) was documented in a study of blood T cell repertoires in COVID-19. At the level of the study: The study drew acute and convalescent COVID-19 samples from the United States, Italy and Spain.

Here immunoSEQ multiplex PCR was the method, and the copy in TCRdb shows in-frame clones only, minus some. The table shows some 220,000 clones, with 65% to 85% occurring only once. The V segment lost 2 bases and the J segment 1 base; nucleotides outside the gene matches: 2. This CDR3 has 14 amino acids. The germline gives CDR1 SGHRS, CDR2 YFSETQ. This sequence joins TRBV5-1 and TRBJ2-5; 7 nucleotides line up with TRBD1. The clonotype was recovered from a woman between 25 and 40 years old who had recovered from COVID-19. Input material: peripheral blood. The CDR3 spells CASSLQGFQETQYF. In DNA, the CDR3 is TGCGCCAGCAGCTTACAGGGGTTCCAAGAGACCCAGTACTTC.